The 20 T cell receptor beta chains below all came from one sample that was sequenced in a study of T-cell memory formation after mild COVID-19. TCRdb reprocessed the 5' RACE reads with MiXCR, giving one entry per CDR3 protein. The sample carries about 270,000 distinct CDR3 sequences, 15% to 19% recorded once. Source material: PBMCs or a T cell subset sorted from them (not recorded which). Receptor source: an adult woman who had mild COVID-19 (a few samples of this study predate the infection). Cell type and time point are not known.

The chain couples TRBV6-2 or TRBV6-3 to TRBJ1-1; D perhaps matches TRBD1 (5 bases). This CDR3 contains 15 residues. Germline values: CDR1 MNHEY, CDR2 SVGEGT. Trimming removed 3 bases at V and 6 bases at J, with 17 bases between. CDR3 protein: CASSYSGGPPSEAFF. In nucleotides, the CDR3 is TGTGCCAGCAGTTATTCTGGGGGACCCCCGTCTGAAGCTTTCTTT.

This clonotype was seen a few times. This chain joins TRBV20-1 and TRBJ2-1; TRBD2 matches 9 bases. V was pared by 5 bases and J by 10 bases, with 15 bases of the junction left unmatched. The CDR3 runs to 15 residues. Germline V CDR1 and CDR2: DFQATT, SNEGSKA (reference sequence). CDR3 in DNA: TGCAGTGCTGATCCCAGCGGGGGGCGAAGGGACGAGCAGTTCTTC. It codes for CSADPSGGRRDEQFF.

This clonotype was picked up a small number of times. This chain connects TRBV5-6 to TRBJ2-2; the D gene is possibly TRBD1 (6 bases). Trimming removed 0 bases at V and 3 bases at J, with 6 bases between. Per germline, CDR1 SGHDT and CDR2 YYEEEE. The CDR3 is 14 residues long. The CDR3 DNA sequence: TGTGCCAGCAGCTTGGACAGGGACACCGGGGAGCTGTTTTTT. As protein: CASSLDRDTGELFF.

Only a few counts were recorded for this clonotype. The CDR3: CASSLSLARTGELFF. CDR3 in DNA: TGTGCCAGCAGCTTAAGCCTGGCGAGGACCGGGGAGCTGTTTTTT. The rearrangement links TRBV7-9 to TRBJ2-2, with D unresolved. CDR1 SEHNR and CDR2 FQNEAQ come from the germline V gene (reference sequence). V lost 2 bases and J 5 bases, leaving 12 bases between the germline ends. CDR3 length equals 15 residues. The whole variable domain, filled in from reference TRBV7-9 and TRBJ2-2, reads DTGVSQNPRHKITKRGQNVTFRCDPISEHNRLYWYRQTLGQGPEFLTYFQNEAQLEKSRLLSDRFSAERPKGSFSTLEIQRTEQGDSAMYLCASSLSLARTGELFFGEGSRLTVL.

The chain couples TRBV6-5 to TRBJ1-2; tentative D call: TRBD1 (5 bases). The CDR3 runs to 15 residues. The ends were cut back, 0 bases at V and 3 bases at J, with 11 bases in the middle. Per the germline V gene, CDR1 is MNHEY and CDR2 is SVGAGI. CDR3 nucleotide sequence: TGTGCCAGCAGTTACTCTTTCAGGGTGGACTATGGCTACACCTTC. It is translated as CASSYSFRVDYGYTF.

The chain recombines TRBV7-9 with TRBJ2-5, with D unresolved. The V gene lost 5 bases and the J gene lost 5 bases, with 9 bases spanning the gap. This CDR3 is built from 12 residues. Germline V gives CDR1 SEHNR, CDR2 FQNEAQ (reference sequence). The CDR3: CASSALKETQYF. In DNA form, the CDR3 reads TGTGCCAGCAGCGCACTGAAGGAGACCCAGTACTTC. The entire variable domain, with the rest obtained from reference TRBV7-9 and TRBJ2-5, is as follows: DTGVSQNPRHKITKRGQNVTFRCDPISEHNRLYWYRQTLGQGPEFLTYFQNEAQLEKSRLLSDRFSAERPKGSFSTLEIQRTEQGDSAMYLCASSALKETQYFGPGTRLLVL.

The chain is built from TRBV6-1 and TRBJ2-5; D gene uncertain. CDR3 length: 16 amino acids. V lost 2 bases and J lost 2, with 15 bases in between. Germline values: CDR1 MNHNS, CDR2 SASEGT. CDR3 nucleotides: TGTGCCAGCAGTGAAAGTCGGGCAGGCCCTCAAGAGACCCAGTACTTC. Translation: CASSESRAGPQETQYF.

The chain uses TRBV18 and TRBJ2-3; weak D call: TRBD2 (5 bases). The CDR3 loop spans 15 amino acids. V shed 5 bases and J shed 0 bases, with 12 bases lying between them. From germline, CDR1 is KGHSH and CDR2 LQKENI. The CDR3 DNA follows: TGTGCCAGCTCATCCGAGCGGCCTAGCACAGATACGCAGTATTTT. Encoded protein: CASSSERPSTDTQYF. Drawing the rest from reference TRBV18 and TRBJ2-3, the complete variable domain is NAGVMQNPRHLVRRRGQEARLRCSPMKGHSHVYWYRQLPEEGLKFMVYLQKENIIDESGMPKERFSAEFPKEGPSILRIQQVVRGDSAAYFCASSSERPSTDTQYFGPGTRLTVL.

The V gene is TRBV12-3 or TRBV12-4, the J gene TRBJ1-5, with D tentatively TRBD1 (6 bases). This CDR3 region has 14 residues. V lost 1 base and J 7 bases, leaving 11 bases between the germline ends. The CDR3 reads CASSLGGGQQPQHF. The CDR3 nucleotides read TGTGCCAGCAGTTTAGGTGGGGGGCAGCAGCCCCAGCATTTT.

The chain uses TRBV11-3 and TRBJ2-7, with 8 bases matching TRBD2. Trimming removed 5 bases from V and 1 base from J; junction bases left unmatched: 4. CDR3 length equals 14 residues. Germline-derived CDR1 and CDR2 are SGHNT and YENEEA. The CDR3 is CASSPSSGSYEQYF. CDR3 DNA: TGTGCCAGCAGCCCCTCTAGCGGGTCCTACGAGCAGTACTTC.

The genes are TRBV9 and TRBJ2-2; a possible D gene is TRBD2 (7 bases). Trimming removed 0 bases at V and 6 bases at J, with 12 bases between. The CDR3 contains 15 residues. Germline-derived CDR1 and CDR2 are SGDLS and YYNGEE. The CDR3 DNA is TGTGCCAGCAGCGTAGGCCAGGGGAGGGCCGGGGAGCTGTTTTTT. Its protein is CASSVGQGRAGELFF. Drawing the rest from reference TRBV9 and TRBJ2-2, the complete variable domain is DSGVTQTPKHLITATGQRVTLRCSPRSGDLSVYWYQQSLDQGLQFLIQYYNGEERAKGNILERFSAQQFPDLHSELNLSSLELGDSALYFCASSVGQGRAGELFFGEGSRLTVL.

Only a few counts were recorded for this clonotype. The chain couples TRBV10-3 to TRBJ2-1; 11 bases line up with TRBD2. This CDR3 spans 15 amino acids. V was clipped by 4 bases and J by 4 bases; unmatched bases: 3. Germline values: CDR1 ENHRY, CDR2 SYGVKD. This chain's CDR3 is CAISGGLAEYNEQFF. For the CDR3, the DNA is TGTGCCATCAGTGGGGGACTAGCGGAATACAATGAGCAGTTCTTC.

The chain couples TRBV12-3 or TRBV12-4 to TRBJ2-3; weak D call: TRBD1 (6 bases). V lost 1 base and J 8 bases, leaving 10 bases between the germline ends. This CDR3 is built from 13 residues. CDR3 residues: CASSLDGRGTQYF. In DNA form, the CDR3 reads TGTGCCAGCAGTTTAGATGGCAGGGGTACGCAGTATTTT.

The V gene is TRBV7-9, the J gene TRBJ2-1; D might be TRBD2 (6 bases). The CDR3 contains 16 residues. Trimming left V 0 bases short and J 0 bases short, with 9 bases between. Germline assignment: CDR1 SEHNR and CDR2 FQNEAQ (reference sequence). The CDR3 loop reads CASSLASAGSYNEQFF. The CDR3 bases are TGTGCCAGCAGCTTAGCTTCAGCGGGCTCCTACAATGAGCAGTTCTTC.

The rearrangement links TRBV5-1 to TRBJ1-6, with D perhaps TRBD1 (6 bases). The V and J ends lost 4 bases and 8 bases respectively, with 13 bases between them. The CDR3 runs to 14 residues. CDR1 and CDR2 from the germline V gene are SGHRS and YFSETQ. CDR3 sequence (DNA): TGCGCCAGCAGCGAGGGGGTTCTAGATTCACCCCTCCACTTT. Protein sequence: CASSEGVLDSPLHF.

The rearrangement uses TRBV12-3 or TRBV12-4 and TRBJ2-7; tentative D call: TRBD2 (6 bases). Trimming took off 3 bases at V and 3 bases at J, with 12 bases between the two ends. CDR3 length equals 14 residues. The CDR3 reads CASSFQTGDYEQYF. The CDR3 bases are TGTGCCAGCAGTTTTCAAACGGGGGACTACGAGCAGTACTTC.

The rearrangement uses TRBV11-1 and TRBJ2-7; 10 nucleotides match TRBD1. Trimming took 3 bases from V and 7 from J; bases not matched to a gene: 9. Germline lookup yields CDR1 SGHAT and CDR2 FQDESV (reference sequence). There are 15 residues in the CDR3. The CDR3 bases are TGTGCCAGCAGCTTCGCGGGGACAGGGGTCCGTGAGCAGTACTTC. Amino acids: CASSFAGTGVREQYF. Using reference TRBV11-1 and TRBJ2-7 for the parts outside the CDR3, the full variable domain is EAEVAQSPRYKITEKSQAVAFWCDPISGHATLYWYRQILGQGPELLVQFQDESVVDDSQLPKDRFSAERLKGVDSTLKIQPAELGDSAMYLCASSFAGTGVREQYFGPGTRLTVT.

This clonotype turned up a few times. The genes are TRBV7-3 and TRBJ2-1, with 14 bases matching TRBD2. Germline CDR1 is SGHTA and CDR2 is FQGTGA. This CDR3 is built from 17 residues. Losses at the gene ends were 0 bases for V and 7 bases for J; bases not matched to a gene: 5. In nucleotides, the CDR3 is TGTGCCAGCAGCTTAACTGGACTAGCGGGAGGTCAGAATGAGCAGTTCTTC. It specifies CASSLTGLAGGQNEQFF.

The rearrangement links TRBV12-3 or TRBV12-4 to TRBJ1-2, with D possibly being TRBD1 (6 bases). The germline V and J ends were trimmed by 7 bases and 7 bases, with 22 bases remaining between them. This CDR3 is 15 amino acids long. This CDR3 reads CASTPSTGQSAGYTF. The CDR3 coding sequence is TGTGCCAGCACCCCCTCGACAGGACAATCGGCTGGCTACACCTTC.

The J gene is TRBJ2-7, the V gene TRBV21-1. TRBV21-1 represents a pseudogene. This CDR3 region has 15 residues. The CDR3 DNA is TGTGCCAGCAGCAAAATGGAACAGAACTCCTACGAGCAGTACTTC. Translation: CASSKMEQNSYEQYF.